One and the same sample provided the 27 T cell receptor beta chains below, sequenced in a study of shared clonotypes between healthy human individuals. Repertoires were generated with immunoSEQ multiplex PCR, while TCRdb's copy carries only in-frame clones and drops some. This sample has some 1,600,000 clones, with 95% to 99% found just once. The specimen sequenced was naive CD4+ T cells sorted from blood. Described subset: CD45RA+ positively selected. Source of these receptors: a man aged 25 to 45 in good health.

The chain recombines TRBV10-3 with TRBJ1-5, with TRBD1 as a possible D gene (6 bases). CDR3 length: 13 amino acids. Trimming left V 5 bases short and J 5 bases short, with 10 bases between. From germline, CDR1 is ENHRY and CDR2 SYGVKD. CDR3 in amino acids: CAISRQDHQPQHF. For the CDR3, the DNA is TGTGCCATCAGTCGACAGGACCATCAGCCCCAGCATTTT.

The V and J genes are TRBV2 and TRBJ2-2; 7 bases line up with TRBD1. Germline V gene data show CDR1 as SNHLY and CDR2 as FYNNEI. J lost 5 bases, V lost 10 bases, and 10 bases had no gene match. The CDR3 covers 14 residues. The CDR3 sequence is CATRQGDWTGELFF. CDR3 DNA: TGTGCCACCCGACAGGGAGATTGGACCGGGGAGCTGTTTTTT.

The chain combines TRBV18 with TRBJ2-7, with D perhaps matching TRBD1 or TRBD2 (6 bases each). The V and J ends lost 1 base and 7 bases respectively, with 14 bases between them. CDR1 KGHSH and CDR2 LQKENI come from the germline V gene. The CDR3 contains 14 residues. CDR3 nucleotides: TGTGCCAGCTCACCACAAACAACAGGGAGGGAGCAGTACTTC. Translating it yields CASSPQTTGREQYF.

The chain is built from TRBV7-2 and TRBJ1-2; D is undetermined. The CDR3 is made up of 13 amino acids. Trimming stripped 3 bases from V and 1 base from J, with 6 bases between. Germline V lookup: CDR1 SGHTA, CDR2 FQGNSA. CDR3 nucleotide sequence: TGTGCCAGCAGCTTTAGGATTAACTATGGCTACACCTTC. Its protein product is CASSFRINYGYTF.

In this sample, this clone turned up once. The V gene is TRBV29-1, the J gene TRBJ2-3; 9 bases are shared with TRBD2. The CDR3 has 18 residues. In germline, CDR1 is SQVTM, CDR2 ANQGSEA. The trim removed 8 bases at V and 3 bases at J, leaving 21 bases unmatched. CDR3 bases: TGCAGCATTACAAGACAGAATCTTTTAGCGGGAGTTACAGATACGCAGTATTTT. It specifies CSITRQNLLAGVTDTQYF.

V gene TRBV7-2 combines with J gene TRBJ1-1, with 8 bases matching TRBD1. This CDR3 region has 15 residues. J gave up 6 bases and V 5 bases, and 11 bases lay outside the gene matches. The germline V gene encodes CDR1 SGHTA and CDR2 FQGNSA. The CDR3 region is CASSQPPGTGPEAFF. The DNA of the CDR3 is TGTGCCAGCAGCCAACCCCCAGGGACAGGCCCTGAAGCTTTCTTT.

The chain carries TRBV30 and TRBJ1-5; TRBD1 agrees at 8 bases. After removal of 4 bases from V and 6 bases from J, the junction contained 8 bases not matched to a gene. Germline values: CDR1 GTSNPN, CDR2 SVGIG (reference sequence). The CDR3 length is 14 residues. CDR3: CAWTRDRHGQPQHF. CDR3 coding DNA: TGTGCCTGGACCCGGGACAGGCATGGTCAGCCCCAGCATTTT.

The chain employs TRBV9 and TRBJ2-3; 10 nucleotides align to TRBD2. V lost 2 bases, J lost 7 bases, and 13 bases stayed unmatched. From germline, CDR1 is SGDLS and CDR2 YYNGEE. This CDR3 has 17 residues. CDR3 nucleotides: TGTGCCAGCAGCGTGGCCCCAGCGGGAGGGCCAGTAAATACGCAGTATTTT. It translates to CASSVAPAGGPVNTQYF.

The rearrangement joins TRBV5-8 to TRBJ2-6; D gene uncertain. The ends were cut back, 0 bases at V and 4 bases at J, with 5 bases in the middle. Germline CDR1 reads SGHTS; CDR2 reads YDEGEE. The CDR3 spans 14 residues. This CDR3 reads CASSLAPGANVLTF. As DNA, the CDR3 is TGTGCCAGCAGCTTGGCTCCCGGGGCCAACGTCCTGACTTTC.

The chain uses TRBV7-6 and TRBJ2-5; D possibly corresponds to TRBD1 (6 bases). Between the trimmed V and J ends, which lost 1 base and 5 bases, there was a span of 17 bases. From germline, CDR1 is SGHVS and CDR2 FNYEAQ. The CDR3 contains 16 residues. The CDR3 coding sequence is TGTGCCAGCAGCTTAGATCCAGGGGATGTCGGCGAGACCCAGTACTTC. This codes for CASSLDPGDVGETQYF.

J is TRBJ2-3 and V is TRBV28; D is perhaps TRBD2 (5 bases). V was clipped by 6 bases and J by 7 bases, with 17 bases between them. The germline gives CDR1 MDHEN, CDR2 SYDVKM. The CDR3 is made up of 14 amino acids. CDR3 coding DNA: TGTGCCAGCAGCCAGTCAGGTGCGGGTTATACGCAGTATTTT. It yields the protein CASSQSGAGYTQYF.

The rearrangement joins TRBV11-2 to TRBJ2-3; D perhaps matches TRBD1 (5 bases). Trimming shortened V by 8 bases and J by 1 base, and 16 bases separated the two germline ends. CDR3 size: 15 residues. Germline V gene sequence: CDR1 SGHAT, CDR2 FQNNGV. CDR3 sequence reads: CASSGWRSGTDTQYF. The CDR3 DNA is TGTGCCAGCTCAGGGTGGCGGAGCGGCACAGATACGCAGTATTTT.

This rearrangement joins TRBV30 to TRBJ2-1; 10 bases map to TRBD2. Per the germline V gene, CDR1 is GTSNPN and CDR2 is SVGIG (reference sequence). J was trimmed by 4 bases and V by 3 bases; bases with no gene match: 6. The CDR3 contains 15 residues. The CDR3 bases are TGTGCCTGGAGGGGACGGACTAGCGGTTACAATGAGCAGTTCTTC. It codes for CAWRGRTSGYNEQFF.

A note on this clone: The same CDR3 is also encoded by other DNA sequences in this sample. V gene TRBV2 combines with J gene TRBJ2-7; D is perhaps TRBD1 (6 bases). The CDR3 consists of 13 residues. V was trimmed by 7 bases and J by 0 bases, leaving 10 bases between them. Germline V gene sequence: CDR1 SNHLY, CDR2 FYNNEI. CDR3 residues: CASKGGSSYEQYF. For the CDR3, the DNA is TGTGCCAGCAAAGGGGGAAGCTCCTACGAGCAGTACTTC.

The V and J genes are TRBV5-1 and TRBJ1-3; possibly TRBD1 for D (5 bases). The CDR3 length is 15 residues. CDR1 and CDR2 (germline): SGHRS, YFSETQ. Trimming left V 6 bases short and J 2 bases short, with 15 bases between. The CDR3 region is CASTSGTATGNTIYF. DNA of the CDR3: TGCGCCAGCACTTCCGGGACCGCGACTGGAAACACCATATATTTT.

As concerns this clone: At one boundary the junction diverges from the germline segment, which might be a read error. The chain joins TRBV9 to TRBJ1-2, with D unclear. CDR3 length equals 18 residues. CDR1 SGDLS and CDR2 YYNGEE come from the germline V gene. CDR3 sequence reads: CASSVGPSATGSGNGFTF. The DNA of the CDR3 is TGTGCCAGCAGCGTAGGGCCCTCGGCCACCGGGTCGGGGAATGGCTTCACCTTC.

V and J are TRBV11-2 and TRBJ2-7; D remains unclear. CDR1 is SGHAT, CDR2 FQNNGV, per germline. CDR3 length: 13 residues. V was shortened by 2 bases and J by 2 bases, with 7 bases between the two germline ends. CDR3 in amino acids: CASSLRSPYEQYF. The CDR3 bases are TGTGCCAGCAGCTTAAGGTCACCCTACGAGCAGTACTTC.

This sequence joins TRBV27 and TRBJ2-3; D might be TRBD2 (6 bases). The CDR3 covers 18 residues. Germline V lookup: CDR1 MNHEY, CDR2 SMNVEV (reference sequence). V lost 1 base and J lost 4, with 21 bases in between. This CDR3 reads CASSLYLLGGMTPDTQYF. In DNA form, the CDR3 reads TGTGCCAGCAGTTTATATCTACTTGGCGGGATGACTCCAGATACGCAGTATTTT.

The CDR3 region has the DNA TGCGCCAGCAGTGACCCTATCTCTGGGAATGAGCAGTTCTTC. Its protein is CASSDPISGNEQFF. The V call is TRBV10-1, the J call TRBJ2-1, with D uncertain. CDR1 is WNHNN and CDR2 is SYGVQD in the germline V gene (reference sequence). This CDR3 has 14 amino acids. Trimming took off 3 bases at V and 7 bases at J, with 13 bases between the two ends.

The V and J genes are TRBV29-1 and TRBJ2-1; weak D call: TRBD2 (6 bases). In germline, CDR1 is SQVTM, CDR2 ANQGSEA. The CDR3 has 16 residues. V was cut by 2 bases and J by 0 bases, with 14 bases left in between. The CDR3 DNA reads TGCAGCGTTGAATATGCTAGCGCTAGCTCCTACAATGAGCAGTTCTTC. Protein: CSVEYASASSYNEQFF.

V gene TRBV11-2 combines with J gene TRBJ2-3; the D is unclear. Germline V gives CDR1 SGHAT, CDR2 FQNNGV. The CDR3 loop spans 12 amino acids. V lost 5 bases to trimming and J lost 8 bases, with 11 bases between them. CDR3 nucleotide sequence: TGTGCCAGCAGCCCACCCACGGGTACGCAGTATTTT. Its translation is CASSPPTGTQYF.

The chain couples TRBV27 to TRBJ2-3; D not certain. The CDR3 is 14 residues long. Between the trimmed V and J ends, which lost 6 bases and 0 bases, there was a span of 10 bases. CDR1 MNHEY and CDR2 SMNVEV come from the germline V gene (reference sequence). This CDR3 reads CASRYSYSTDTQYF. DNA for the CDR3: TGTGCCAGCAGATACAGCTATAGCACAGATACGCAGTATTTT.

The genes are TRBV5-6 and TRBJ1-5; 8 bases line up with TRBD1. V lost 3 bases to trimming and J lost 7 bases; unmatched junction nucleotides: 15. This CDR3 has 17 amino acids. CDR1 is SGHDT, CDR2 YYEEEE, per germline. The CDR3 is CASSSDKTGDIRQPQHF. Here the CDR3 DNA reads TGTGCCAGCAGCTCAGATAAGACAGGGGATATTAGGCAGCCCCAGCATTTT.

The V and J genes are TRBV5-8 and TRBJ2-5; weak D call: TRBD2 (5 bases). V was cut by 3 bases and J by 7 bases, with 22 bases left in between. This CDR3 is built from 16 residues. CDR1 and CDR2 (germline): SGHTS, YDEGEE. This chain's CDR3 is CASSYVALPPLGTQYF. The CDR3 region has the DNA TGTGCCAGCAGCTATGTAGCGCTTCCTCCTTTGGGGACCCAGTACTTC.

Comment on this clone: At one boundary the junction diverges from the germline segment, which might be a read error. V usage is TRBV7-9 and J usage is TRBJ2-2; 13 bases are a match to TRBD2. CDR3 length equals 19 residues. The germline V gene has CDR1 SEHNR and CDR2 FQNEAQ (reference sequence). CDR3: CASSLASRGLAGNTGELFF. The DNA for the CDR3 is TGTGCCAGCAGTTTAGCTTCCAGGGGACTAGCGGGAAACACCGGGGAGCTGTTTTTT. The whole variable domain, remainder taken from reference TRBV7-9 and TRBJ2-2, is DTGVSQNPRHKITKRGQNVTFRCDPISEHNRLYWYRQTLGQGPEFLTYFQNEAQLEKSRLLSDRFSAERPKGSFSTLEIQRTEQGDSAMYLCASSLASRGLAGNTGELFFGEGSRLTVL.

This clone has only one observation. The chain recombines TRBV7-9 with TRBJ1-1; no clear D. Per the germline V gene, CDR1 is SEHNR and CDR2 is FQNEAQ (reference sequence). The ends were cut back, 1 base at V and 4 bases at J, with 10 bases in the middle. This CDR3 region has 14 residues. DNA of the CDR3: TGTGCCAGCAGCTTAGGGGTCGATGGCACTGAAGCTTTCTTT. Residues: CASSLGVDGTEAFF.

This sequence joins TRBV6-1 and TRBJ2-5, with TRBD2 matching 8 bases. CDR3 length equals 15 residues. Losses at the gene ends were 3 bases for V and 5 bases for J; bases not matched to a gene: 8. Looked up from germline, CDR1 is MNHNS and CDR2 is SASEGT. DNA of the CDR3: TGTGCCAGCAGTGACATTCCGGGAGGGCGGGAGACCCAGTACTTC. Residues: CASSDIPGGRETQYF.